The 29 T cell receptor beta chains in this list originate from one sample, sequenced in a study of T cell repertoires in cytomegalovirus infection (dated by TCRdb to about 2019). This specimen's treatment or condition label, interpreted: in vitro stimulation with specific CMV peptide epitopes to enrich CMV-specific T cells. These TCRs' antigens remain unknown. Reads for this sample came from an Illumina HiSeq 1500. The public reads were run again by TCRdb, first through fastp at Q25 and then through MiXCR, and only productive beta chains were kept. Rows with one shared CDR3 protein collapse into an entry with the most common genes and DNA. The sample records under 350,000 distinct CDR3 sequences, around 20% of which are singletons. About 21% of the sample rests with the top ten. The sample here was cultured PBMCs, taken from culture after CMV antigen stimulation. The receptor set was obtained from a human donor in good health (CMV status not recorded). Some clones in this sample may be carry-over from other donors' samples.

This clonotype was found a few times. The chain couples TRBV30 to TRBJ2-6, with TRBD2 matching over 8 bases. Trimming removed 3 bases from V and 2 bases from J; junction bases left unmatched: 3. In germline, CDR1 is GTSNPN, CDR2 SVGIG (reference sequence). This CDR3 is 15 amino acids long. The CDR3: CAWSTGGAGANVLTF. DNA for the CDR3: TGTGCCTGGAGCACGGGGGGGGCTGGGGCCAACGTCCTGACTTTC.

V is TRBV11-3 and J is TRBJ2-1, with D possibly TRBD2 on 5 matching bases. The CDR3 totals 15 residues. CDR1 is SGHNT and CDR2 is YENEEA in the germline V gene. V was clipped by 4 bases and J by 5 bases, with 15 bases between them. The CDR3 nucleotides read TGTGCCAGCAGCTCCCGACTAATCGGGCACAATGAGCAGTTCTTC. Its protein product is CASSSRLIGHNEQFF.

The chain recombines TRBV11-2 with TRBJ1-1; TRBD1 might be the D (5 bases). The V and J ends lost 5 bases and 3 bases respectively, with 10 bases between them. CDR3 length equals 13 residues. Germline CDR1 is SGHAT and CDR2 is FQNNGV. CDR3 amino acids: CASSGRVDTEAFF. CDR3 coding DNA: TGTGCCAGCAGCGGCAGGGTTGACACTGAAGCTTTCTTT.

The chain joins TRBV7-2 to TRBJ2-7, with a tentative D call TRBD2 (6 bases). The CDR3 consists of 14 residues. Trimming shortened V by 5 bases and J by 6 bases, and 17 bases separated the two germline ends. From germline, CDR1 is SGHTA and CDR2 FQGNSA. CDR3 bases: TGTGCCAGCAGCCCGAGACTAGAAAGGGGCGAGCAGTACTTC. Its protein is CASSPRLERGEQYF.

Many counts were recorded for this clonotype. The chain recombines TRBV7-2 with TRBJ2-5; unclear D gene. Germline CDR1 and CDR2: SGHTA and FQGNSA. This CDR3 spans 14 amino acids. V was trimmed by 4 bases and J by 4 bases, leaving 13 bases between them. In DNA, the CDR3 is TGTGCCAGCAGCTCAGGTATCCGAGGAGAGACCCAGTACTTC. This sequence encodes CASSSGIRGETQYF.

This clonotype has at least ten counts. V and J are TRBV7-2 and TRBJ1-5; D perhaps matches TRBD1 (5 bases). The germline gives CDR1 SGHTA, CDR2 FQGNSA. Trimming removed 4 bases at V and 5 bases at J, with 12 bases between. The CDR3 totals 14 residues. The CDR3 DNA is TGTGCCAGCAGCTCAGACAGTCATTATCAGCCCCAGCATTTT. Translating gives CASSSDSHYQPQHF.

The chain links TRBV11-1 to TRBJ1-1; D uncertain. The CDR3 loop spans 14 amino acids. The germline V gene has CDR1 SGHAT and CDR2 FQDESV (reference sequence). With 10 bases removed from V and 4 bases from J, the gap between germline ends came to 19 bases. CDR3 sequence: CANTKTGVLTEAFF. The CDR3 DNA is TGTGCCAACACAAAAACGGGAGTCCTCACTGAAGCTTTCTTT.

This clonotype has a count of ten or more. The rearrangement links TRBV5-6 to TRBJ2-3; TRBD2 agrees at 15 bases. The CDR3 is made up of 15 amino acids. The J segment lost 14 bases and the V segment lost 3 bases, leaving 10 bases of the junction unmatched. Germline V CDR1 and CDR2: SGHDT, YYEEEE. CDR3 bases: TGTGCCAGCAGCTCGCTCGGACTAGCGGGAGGGGCTTTGTATTTT. Translated: CASSSLGLAGGALYF. Using reference TRBV5-6 and TRBJ2-3 for the parts outside the CDR3, the full variable domain is DAGVTQSPTHLIKTRGQQVTLRCSPKSGHDTVSWYQQALGQGPQFIFQYYEEEERQRGNFPDRFSGHQFPNYSSELNVNALLLGDSALYLCASSSLGLAGGALYFGPGTRLTVL.

Comment on this clonotype: Because it lacks the conserved phenylalanine or tryptophan at the end, this CDR3 is likely a read error. The rearrangement links TRBV27 to TRBJ2-3; D is unclear. CDR1 is MNHEY, CDR2 SMNVEV, per germline (reference sequence). This CDR3 contains 13 residues. The V and J ends lost 4 bases and 4 bases respectively, with 9 bases between them. CDR3 in DNA: TGTGCCAGCAGTTCCTTTGGAGCAGATACGCAGTATTCT. Encoded protein: CASSSFGADTQYS.

The sample holds many counts of this clonotype. The rearrangement uses TRBV18 and TRBJ1-1; D is perhaps TRBD1 (6 bases). The germline gives CDR1 KGHSH, CDR2 LQKENI. The length of the CDR3 is 14 residues. V lost 4 bases and J lost 0, with 9 bases in between. The CDR3 protein is CASSLGQLNTEAFF. The CDR3 bases are TGTGCCAGCTCACTAGGACAGCTGAACACTGAAGCTTTCTTT.

J is TRBJ2-7 and V is TRBV10-3; D may correspond to TRBD1 or TRBD2 (5 bases each). The germline V and J ends were trimmed by 4 bases and 7 bases, with 14 bases remaining between them. This CDR3 region has 13 residues. Looked up from germline, CDR1 is ENHRY and CDR2 is SYGVKD. This CDR3 reads CAISGGTLREQYV. The CDR3 DNA reads TGTGCCATCAGTGGGGGGACCCTACGGGAGCAGTACGTC.

The V call is TRBV4-3, the J call TRBJ2-2, with 8 bases matching TRBD2. CDR1 is LGHNA and CDR2 is YSLEER in the germline V gene. The ends lost 4 bases at V and 2 bases at J; junction bases unmatched: 6. CDR3 length equals 16 residues. CDR3 in amino acids: CASSPRLASNTGELFF. CDR3 in DNA: TGCGCCAGCAGCCCGCGACTAGCGAGTAACACCGGGGAGCTGTTTTTT.

Comment on this clonotype: Its ends do not fully match the called genes, so a read error is possible. This chain joins TRBV12-3 or TRBV12-4 and TRBJ2-1, with unresolved D. The CDR3 sequence is 13 residues long. DNA of the CDR3: TGTGCCAGCAGTTCAGAGATGTACAATGAGCAGGTTTTC. Its translation: CASSSEMYNEQVF.

This clonotype has more than one count but fewer than ten. This chain uses TRBV27 with TRBJ1-2, with TRBD1 as a possible D gene (5 bases). The CDR3 is 14 amino acids. The V gene lost 3 bases and the J gene lost 4 bases, with 12 bases spanning the gap. CDR1 and CDR2 (germline): MNHEY, SMNVEV (reference sequence). Here the CDR3 reads CASSFMGRPYGYTF. The CDR3 DNA reads as TGTGCCAGCAGTTTCATGGGACGGCCCTATGGCTACACCTTC.

This clonotype has more than one count but fewer than ten. The chain is built from TRBV2 and TRBJ1-1; 7 nucleotides match TRBD1. This CDR3 is 14 amino acids long. Germline V gene data show CDR1 as SNHLY and CDR2 as FYNNEI. Trimming cost V 6 bases and J 2 bases; bases outside gene matches: 6. This CDR3 is CASRGQVGNTEAFF. CDR3 nucleotides: TGTGCCAGCAGAGGACAGGTCGGCAACACTGAAGCTTTCTTT. The whole variable domain, filled in from reference TRBV2 and TRBJ1-1, reads EPEVTQTPSHQVTQMGQEVILRCVPISNHLYFYWYRQILGQKVEFLVSFYNNEISEKSEIFDDQFSVERPDGSNFTLKIRSTKLEDSAMYFCASRGQVGNTEAFFGQGTRLTVV.

This chain joins TRBV5-1 and TRBJ2-2; the D gene is possibly TRBD1 (6 bases). In germline, CDR1 is SGHRS, CDR2 YFSETQ. Trimming pared 8 bases from V and 4 bases from J, leaving 12 bases between. This CDR3 has 13 residues. CDR3 amino acids: CASPDRATGELFF. DNA of the CDR3: TGCGCCAGTCCGGACAGAGCCACCGGGGAGCTGTTTTTT. The variable domain in full, with the rest retrieved from reference TRBV5-1 and TRBJ2-2, is KAGVTQTPRYLIKTRGQQVTLSCSPISGHRSVSWYQQTPGQGLQFLFEYFSETQRNKGNFPGRFSGRQFSNSRSEMNVSTLELGDSALYLCASPDRATGELFFGEGSRLTVL.

Many counts were recorded for this clonotype. CDR3 amino acids: CASSQSGARTDTQYF. In DNA form, the CDR3 reads TGTGCCAGCAGCCAATCGGGAGCCCGCACAGATACGCAGTATTTT. This chain uses TRBV7-2 with TRBJ2-3; D perhaps matches TRBD2 (6 bases). The germline gives CDR1 SGHTA, CDR2 FQGNSA. The V gene lost 5 bases and the J gene lost 1 base, with 13 bases spanning the gap. The CDR3 is 15 amino acids.

This clonotype was seen a few times. The chain recombines TRBV7-8 with TRBJ2-1; D remains ambiguous. This CDR3 contains 15 residues. In germline, CDR1 is SGHVS, CDR2 FQNEAQ. Trimming cost V 8 bases and J 1 base, with 15 bases left between them. CDR3 residues: CASVGALMSYNEQFF. CDR3 bases: TGTGCCAGCGTCGGCGCCCTGATGTCCTACAATGAGCAGTTCTTC.

This chain links TRBV29-1 with TRBJ2-1, with D perhaps TRBD2 (5 bases). Between the trimmed V and J ends, which lost 7 bases and 5 bases, there was a span of 9 bases. Germline assignment: CDR1 SQVTM and CDR2 ANQGSEA. The CDR3 is 11 amino acids. The CDR3 is CSATRHNEQFF. Here the CDR3 DNA reads TGCAGCGCAACTAGACACAATGAGCAGTTCTTC.

The J gene is TRBJ2-1, the V gene TRBV19; the D call may be TRBD1 or TRBD2 (6 bases each). Germline V gene data show CDR1 as LNHDA and CDR2 as SQIVND (reference sequence). The CDR3 is made up of 15 amino acids. V was trimmed by 6 bases and J by 2 bases, leaving 14 bases between them. CDR3 sequence (DNA): TGTGCCAGTAGAAGGGGCGGGACAACCTACAATGAGCAGTTCTTC. It translates to CASRRGGTTYNEQFF.

With regard to this clonotype: An end of the junction differs from the germline gene, which may be a read error. This sequence joins TRBV7-3 and TRBJ2-5; 7 bases map to TRBD1. CDR3 size: 15 residues. The germline gives CDR1 SGHTA, CDR2 FQGTGA. CDR3 in DNA: TGTACCAGCAGCGACACCGGGACAGCACAAGAGACCCAGTACTTC. Translating gives CTSSDTGTAQETQYF. The full variable domain, in which reference TRBV7-3 and TRBJ2-5 provide the parts outside the CDR3, is GAGVSQTPSNKVTEKGKYVELRCDPISGHTALYWYRQSLGQGPEFLIYFQGTGAADDSGLPNDRFFAVRPEGSVSTLKIQRTERGDSAVYLCTSSDTGTAQETQYFGPGTRLLVL.

This clonotype was detected only a few times. The chain links TRBV27 to TRBJ1-4, with 7 positions matching TRBD1. V dropped 7 bases and J dropped 8; count of bases not matched to a gene: 10. CDR1 and CDR2 (germline): MNHEY, SMNVEV (reference sequence). The CDR3 sequence is 14 residues long. CDR3 in DNA: TGTGCCAGCACCCGGACAGGCCTCGGAGAAAAACTGTTTTTT. This sequence encodes CASTRTGLGEKLFF.

This clonotype was found a few times. This chain joins TRBV6-1 and TRBJ1-3; the D is unclear. The V and J ends lost 6 bases and 4 bases respectively, with 19 bases between them. The germline V gene encodes CDR1 MNHNS and CDR2 SASEGT. The CDR3 consists of 16 residues. CDR3 sequence reads: CASSPTGSRAGNTIYF. The CDR3, as DNA: TGTGCCAGCAGCCCTACGGGATCAAGAGCGGGAAACACCATATATTTT.

This clonotype was found many times. Its ends do not fully match the called genes, so a read error is possible. The chain's CDR3 is CASNLAGTDTQYF. The CDR3 DNA sequence: TGTGCCAGCAACTTAGCGGGTACAGATACGCAGTATTTT. This chain links TRBV7-2 with TRBJ2-3, with 7 bases lining up with TRBD2. The CDR3 runs to 13 residues. Germline V gives CDR1 SGHTA, CDR2 FQGNSA.

V and J are TRBV5-4 and TRBJ2-2, with D perhaps TRBD1 or TRBD2 (5 bases each). Trimming cost V 3 bases and J 4 bases, with 19 bases left between them. This CDR3 contains 17 residues. Germline assignment: CDR1 SGHNT and CDR2 YYREEE (reference sequence). The CDR3 DNA sequence: TGTGCCAGCAGCTCCTCCCGAGCGGCCCAGGGCACCGGGGAGCTGTTTTTT. Translation: CASSSSRAAQGTGELFF.

In this sample, this clonotype turned up many times. The genes are TRBV6-1 and TRBJ1-2; D is possibly TRBD1 (6 bases). This CDR3 has 14 amino acids. From germline, CDR1 is MNHNS and CDR2 SASEGT. The V end was cut by 5 bases, the J end by 3 bases, with 13 bases between. The CDR3 DNA follows: TGTGCCAGCAGTCGATCGGAGGGGGACTATGGCTACACCTTC. Residues: CASSRSEGDYGYTF.

This chain uses TRBV20-1 with TRBJ2-1, with 9 bases fitting TRBD2. CDR3 size: 16 residues. The germline V gene has CDR1 DFQATT and CDR2 SNEGSKA (reference sequence). The ends lost 3 bases at V and 9 bases at J; junction bases unmatched: 15. This CDR3 is CSASLSGGRGWTEQFF. CDR3 bases: TGCAGTGCTAGTTTGAGTGGCGGGAGGGGGTGGACTGAGCAGTTCTTC.

This clonotype was seen repeatedly, ten times or more. The chain carries TRBV7-8 and TRBJ1-5; 7 bases fit TRBD1. V dropped 2 bases and J dropped 4; count of bases not matched to a gene: 5. This CDR3 comprises 15 residues. The germline CDR1 and CDR2 sequences are SGHVS and FQNEAQ. The CDR3 nucleotides are TGTGCCAGCAGCTTACCAGGGACAGCTAATCAGCCCCAGCATTTT. It translates to CASSLPGTANQPQHF.

This clonotype was counted at least ten times. The V gene is TRBV7-2, the J gene TRBJ2-1; D not resolved. V dropped 5 bases and J dropped 5 bases, with 7 bases sitting between them. Germline V lookup: CDR1 SGHTA, CDR2 FQGNSA. The CDR3 runs to 12 residues. The CDR3 DNA reads as TGTGCCAGCAGCCCAGTAAACAATGAGCAGTTCTTC. Protein product: CASSPVNNEQFF.